This is a list of T cell receptor beta chains from one sample in a study of blood T cell repertoires in COVID-19. Only in-frame clones appear in the TCRdb table, and some are missing; sequencing was by immunoSEQ multiplex PCR. The sample includes 70,000 to 100,000 clones, about four fifths of them seen just once. The sample taken for sequencing was peripheral blood. These receptor sequences come from a woman aged 80 or older with acute or convalescent COVID-19. CDR3s include the opening cysteine and the closing phenylalanine or tryptophan. D genes are given only for firm matches. Part of the rows lack a size; the others show once, few, many or a class for expanded clones.

V gene	clone size	D gene	J gene	CDR3 DNA	CDR3 protein
TRBV6-5	NA	TRBD1	TRBJ1-2	TGTGCCAGCAGCCAGACAGGGGAGGGTGGCTACACCTTC	CASSQTGEGGYTF
TRBV6-5	once	TRBD1	TRBJ1-1	TGTGCCAGCAGCAGGGGGGAGTACACTGAAGCTTTCTTT	CASSRGEYTEAFF
TRBV3-1/TRBV3-2	NA	TRBD1	TRBJ2-3	TGTGCCAGCAGCCAGGTAGGGACAGCTCTTAATACGCAGTATTTT	CASSQVGTALNTQYF
TRBV7-3	NA	NA	TRBJ1-6	TGTGCCAGCAGCTTCTCCTGGCCACCCCTCCACTTT	CASSFSWPPLHF
TRBV6-5	NA	TRBD2	TRBJ2-5	TGTGCCAGCAGTTACTTACCCGGGGGGGCCGTTGAGACCCAGTACTTC	CASSYLPGGAVETQYF
TRBV6-5	NA	NA	TRBJ1-5	TGTGCCAGCAGTTCCTCTGGCCAGAATCAGCCCCAGCATTTT	CASSSSGQNQPQHF
TRBV6-5	NA	NA	TRBJ1-5	TGTGCCAGCAGGTCCTATAGCAATCAGCCCCAGCATTTT	CASRSYSNQPQHF
TRBV3-1/TRBV3-2	NA	NA	TRBJ2-2	TGTGCCAGCAGCCAAGGACTTTCCACCGGGGAGCTGTTTTTT	CASSQGLSTGELFF
TRBV6-5	NA	TRBD1	TRBJ2-7	TGTGCCACCCTGGGGGACAGGGGACACGAGCAGTACTTC	CATLGDRGHEQYF
TRBV7-8	once	TRBD1	TRBJ1-2	TGTGCCAGCAGCTTAAGGACAGGGTACGGCTATGGCTACACCTTC	CASSLRTGYGYGYTF
TRBV5-1	NA	TRBD2	TRBJ2-3	TGCGCCAGCAGCTTGGCCTTAGCGGGGGGGCGGCGTGCAGATACGCAGTATTTT	CASSLALAGGRRADTQYF
TRBV15	NA	NA	TRBJ2-7	TGTGCCACCAGCAGAGAATCGGGGTACGAGCAGTACTTC	CATSRESGYEQYF
TRBV7-8	NA	NA	TRBJ1-1	TGTGCCAGCAGCTCGGGTGAGGAGACTGAAGCTTTCTTT	CASSSGEETEAFF
TRBV4-1	NA	NA	TRBJ2-2	TGCGCCAGCAGCCAAGATCAAGACGCACGGGGGGCGCGGAACACCGGGGAGCTGTTTTTT	CASSQDQDARGARNTGELFF
TRBV19	few	NA	TRBJ1-2	TGTGCCAGTAGTATATCGGAGGGCCTTTATGGCTACACCTTC	CASSISEGLYGYTF
TRBV6-1	NA	TRBD1	TRBJ1-2	TGTGCCAGCAGTGACAGCGACAGGGCCTATGGCTACACCTTC	CASSDSDRAYGYTF
TRBV10-3	NA	NA	TRBJ1-4	TGTGCCATCAGTGTTTCTCTACGGTCCGTGCTGGATGAAAAACTGTTTTTT	CAISVSLRSVLDEKLFF
TRBV19	NA	NA	TRBJ2-1	TGTGCCAGTGCCAGGGTCCCCAATGAGCAGTTCTTC	CASARVPNEQFF
TRBV30	NA	TRBD1	TRBJ1-1	TGTGCCTGGAGTGTAGCGGTTTTGGGACAGCGCACTGAAGCTTTCTTT	CAWSVAVLGQRTEAFF
TRBV6-5	NA	NA	TRBJ1-5	TGTGCCAGCCTCCCTGGCGGCGGTAGCAATCAGCCCCAGCATTTT	CASLPGGGSNQPQHF
TRBV7-9	once	TRBD1	TRBJ1-4	TGTGCCAGCAGCTCAACGACAGGGCTGGGGGAAAAACTGTTTTTT	CASSSTTGLGEKLFF
TRBV19	NA	NA	TRBJ1-6	TGTGCCAGTAGTAAAACAGAGAGCTATAATTCACCCCTCCACTTT	CASSKTESYNSPLHF
TRBV7-8	once	TRBD2	TRBJ2-3	TGTGCCAGCAGCTCCCTTGACGGGGGGGTCACAGATACGCAGTATTTT	CASSSLDGGVTDTQYF
TRBV6-5	NA	NA	TRBJ1-2	TGTGCCAGCGCGGGATTTAACTATGGCTACACCTTC	CASAGFNYGYTF
TRBV6-1	NA	TRBD2	TRBJ2-5	TGTGCCAGCAGTGAACAAGCGGGGTCGGGGGAGACCCAGTACTTC	CASSEQAGSGETQYF
TRBV7-8	NA	TRBD1	TRBJ2-5	TGTGCCAGCAGCTTAGCAGGGACAGACCAAGAGACCCAGTACTTC	CASSLAGTDQETQYF
TRBV7-8	NA	TRBD1	TRBJ2-7	TGTGCCAGCAGCTTAGGGACAGGGAGAGCCGAGCAGTACTTC	CASSLGTGRAEQYF
TRBV30	NA	TRBD1	TRBJ2-3	TGTGCCTGGAGTGTAGGACAGGGCGGATTAGATACGCAGTATTTT	CAWSVGQGGLDTQYF
TRBV29-1	NA	NA	TRBJ2-1	TGCAGCGTTGACTTAAACGGGGGTGGCGATGAGCAGTTCTTC	CSVDLNGGGDEQFF
TRBV4-2	NA	NA	TRBJ1-2	TGTGCCAGCAGCCAAGATAGCCAGGGCAGAGTGTATAAAGGCTACACCTTC	CASSQDSQGRVYKGYTF
TRBV12-5	NA	TRBD2	TRBJ2-3	TGTGCTAGTGGTTTCGGGCTGGGACTAGCGGGGGGGCTAACAGATACGCAGTATTTT	CASGFGLGLAGGLTDTQYF
TRBV6-5	NA	TRBD1	TRBJ1-2	TGTGCCAGCACCCAGCCGGGACAGGGGATCTATGGCTACACCTTC	CASTQPGQGIYGYTF
TRBV6-5	NA	NA	TRBJ1-2	TGTGCCAGCAGCTCCACCTCAGGAGGGCGCGGGGGCTACACCTTC	CASSSTSGGRGGYTF
TRBV6-4	NA	TRBD1	TRBJ2-3	TGTGCCAGCAGTGGGACAGGTTCTAGCACAGATACGCAGTATTTT	CASSGTGSSTDTQYF
TRBV19	NA	NA	TRBJ2-6	TGTGCCAGTATTATTAGGCGACACGACTCTGGGGCCAACGTCCTGACTTTC	CASIIRRHDSGANVLTF
TRBV7-9	NA	TRBD1	TRBJ1-2	TGTGCCAGCAGCCTCCTTAAAGGACAGGGCTATGGCTACACCTTC	CASSLLKGQGYGYTF
TRBV30	NA	NA	TRBJ1-3	TGTGCCTGGAGAGCCGAATTAAGGGGCCCTGGAAACACCATATATTTT	CAWRAELRGPGNTIYF
TRBV24-1	NA	NA	TRBJ2-5	TGTGCCACCAGTGATTTGGGGGCGGGGATACAAGAGACCCAGTACTTC	CATSDLGAGIQETQYF
TRBV6-6	NA	NA	TRBJ2-7	TGTGCCAGCAGTTATGGGCAGGGGTCCTACGAGCAGTACTTC	CASSYGQGSYEQYF
TRBV6-4	NA	TRBD1	TRBJ1-3	TGTGCCAACCACCTACGGGACAGCTCTGGAAACACCATATATTTT	CANHLRDSSGNTIYF
TRBV28	NA	TRBD1	TRBJ1-2	TGTGCCAGCAGCCGGGGACAGCTCTCTCTTTCTAACTATGGCTACACCTTC	CASSRGQLSLSNYGYTF